These T cell receptor beta chains were read from a single sample in a study of chemoradiotherapy in HPV16-positive cancers. Here immunoSEQ multiplex PCR was the method, and the copy in TCRdb shows in-frame clones only, minus some. The sample comprises 15,000 to 20,000 clones, roughly 80% of which are singletons, and under 1.5% rests with the top ten. Sampling was carried out from a patient who underwent chemoradiotherapy. The receptors originated from a human donor with HPV-associated anogenital cancer. CDR3s include the opening cysteine and the closing phenylalanine or tryptophan. D genes are given only for firm matches. Clone size appears in some rows only: once, few, many, or a class for an expanded clone.

TGCGCCAGCAGCTTGGGGACCGCAGGGACAGGGGGCTACGAGCAGTACTTC CASSLGTAGTGGYEQYF TRBV5-1 . TRBJ2-7 TRBD1
TGTGCCAGCAGCTTAGTCTACCAAACGGCTCTTCAGCCCCAGCATTTT CASSLVYQTALQPQHF TRBV7-2 . TRBJ1-5 .
TGTGCCAGCAGTTTATCGGGCCGGGGTCGCACAGATACGCAGTATTTT CASSLSGRGRTDTQYF TRBV28 . TRBJ2-3 .
TGTGCCAGCAGCTCCGGGACAGTCACCTACGAGCAGTACTTC CASSSGTVTYEQYF TRBV5-4 few TRBJ2-7 TRBD1
TGTGCCAGCAGTTGGGGGACAACAAACACTGAAGCTTTCTTT CASSWGTTNTEAFF TRBV6-5 . TRBJ1-1 .
TGTGCCATCACGGGACTAGCGGGGGACAACAACAACAAAAACATTCAGTACTTC CAITGLAGDNNNKNIQYF TRBV10-3 . TRBJ2-4 TRBD2
TGTGCCAGCACCTCGGGGGGACCACAAAAGACCCAGTACTTC CASTSGGPQKTQYF TRBV7-2 . TRBJ2-5 TRBD2
TGTGCAAGCCTCCCCGCGGCTAGCCTTTTGCCAGAGACCCAGTACTTC CASLPAASLLPETQYF TRBV12-2 . TRBJ2-5 .
TGCAGCGTTGAAGCTTGTGAGGGAGTAGGGGATCAGCCCCAGCATTTT CSVEACEGVGDQPQHF TRBV29-1 . TRBJ1-5 .
TGTGCCTGGAGCCGGGACCTCAATCAGCCCCAGCATTTT CAWSRDLNQPQHF TRBV30 . TRBJ1-5 .
TGTGCCAGCAGCTTAGATCCGGGCGGAGCTTTCTTT CASSLDPGGAFF TRBV11-2 . TRBJ1-1 .
TGCGCCAGCAGCCAAACGACAGGGGGCGGTGAAAAACTGTTTTTT CASSQTTGGGEKLFF TRBV4-3 . TRBJ1-4 TRBD1
TGTGCCAGCAGCTTGCAGTCAGCCCTCGGCGAGCAGTACTTC CASSLQSALGEQYF TRBV5-4 . TRBJ2-7 .
TGTGCCAGCAGCATTAGACACTCGGACGAGCAGTACTTC CASSIRHSDEQYF TRBV11-2 . TRBJ2-7 .
TGTGCCAGCACGATAGGGGGGTATAGAAACACCATATATTTT CASTIGGYRNTIYF TRBV6-1 . TRBJ1-3 .
TGTGCCAGTAGCACTTCGGGGGGGTTCGGGGATACGCAGTATTTT CASSTSGGFGDTQYF TRBV19 . TRBJ2-3 TRBD2
TGTGCCAGCAGCTTCGGGACTACTGGAAACACCATATATTTT CASSFGTTGNTIYF TRBV5-6 . TRBJ1-3 .
TGTGCCAGCAGTCCGCAAACGCCACCACAATATTATGGCTACACCTTC CASSPQTPPQYYGYTF TRBV28 . TRBJ1-2 .
TGTGCCAGCAGCTCTTCTTTCAGGGGGTCTGGAAACACCATATATTTT CASSSSFRGSGNTIYF TRBV7-2 few TRBJ1-3 TRBD1
TGCGCCAGCAGCCTACAGGGTGGGAGGGGCACAGATACGCAGTATTTT CASSLQGGRGTDTQYF TRBV4-3 . TRBJ2-3 .
TGTGCCAGCAGTTCCGGATTCTCTGGAAACACCATATATTTT CASSSGFSGNTIYF TRBV6-8 . TRBJ1-3 .
TGTGCCAGCAGCTTAGGGACTAGAGGCGATACGCAGTATTTT CASSLGTRGDTQYF TRBV7-2 . TRBJ2-3 TRBD2
TGCGCCAGCAGCCAAGAAGAGGGGCTCGCCTACAATGAGCAGTTCTTC CASSQEEGLAYNEQFF TRBV4-3 . TRBJ2-1 .
TGCGCCAGCAGCCAGCTCTCCTCAGTAGGTTGGGGTTCACCCCTCCACTTT CASSQLSSVGWGSPLHF TRBV4-1 few TRBJ1-6 .
TGTGCCAGCAGTTTGCTTGGCTCCGTGGACACCGGGGAGCTGTTTTTT CASSLLGSVDTGELFF TRBV6-5 . TRBJ2-2 .
TGTGCCAGCAGCTCCCCCGGGACAGGTGACTACGAGCAGTACTTC CASSSPGTGDYEQYF TRBV7-9 . TRBJ2-7 TRBD1
TGTGCCAGCAGCAACCTCCGGACCCGTAGGAATGAGCAGTTCTTC CASSNLRTRRNEQFF TRBV21-1 . TRBJ2-1 .